This TCR beta chain was profiled in a study of blood T cell repertoires in COVID-19. Some clones are missing from TCRdb's copy, which holds only in-frame ones; the method was immunoSEQ multiplex PCR. The sample holds 190,000 or so clones, 82% seen once. Participants reported their clinical history, and cohort assignment relied on those reports. Germline loops: CDR1 KGHSH, CDR2 LQKENI. V lost 6 bases and J lost 3, with 8 bases in between. The CDR3 has 12 amino acids. The clonotype originates from a man aged 35 to 55 who had recovered from COVID-19. The sequencing sample was made of PBMCs or T cells enriched from blood (not recorded which). This chain joins TRBV18 and TRBJ2-5; D unresolved. In DNA, the CDR3 is TGTGCCAGCTCCGTGGGCGAAGAGACCCAGTACTTC. Translating gives CASSVGEETQYF.